The present T cell receptor beta chain was sequenced within a study of CD8+ T cells in alopecia areata. Findings and limits, study-wide: Scalp sample data also include resident alphabeta T cells from normal skin.

Trimming left V 0 bases short and J 5 bases short, with 14 bases between. In germline, CDR1 is PRHDT, CDR2 FYEKMQ (reference sequence). The CDR3 totals 15 residues. Investigators isolated RNA and reverse transcribed it into cDNA to act as the sequencing template. Here immunoSEQ multiplex PCR was the method, and the copy in TCRdb shows in-frame clones only, minus some. Of about 200,000 clones listed, 50% to 60% are singletons. Remarks on this clone: Its antigen is currently unknown.

V is TRBV13 and J is TRBJ2-7; D is uncertain. The sample in question was CD4+ T cells sorted from blood, obtained at week 0. The clonotype was recovered from a human donor with alopecia areata. The CDR3 spells CASSLGRQVPDEQYF. The CDR3 DNA follows: TGTGCCAGCAGCTTAGGCCGCCAGGTCCCCGACGAGCAGTACTTC. The full variable domain, completed using reference TRBV13 and TRBJ2-7, is AAGVIQSPRHLIKEKRETATLKCYPIPRHDTVYWYQQGPGQDPQFLISFYEKMQSDKGSIPDRFSAQQFSDYHSELNMSSLELGDSALYFCASSLGRQVPDEQYFGPGTRLTVT.